This is a list of T cell receptor beta chains from one sample in a study of beta chain features in type 1 diabetes. Assay: immunoSEQ multiplex PCR; the TCRdb copy retains only in-frame clones and omits some. This table has more than 250,000 clones, 14% appearing once. Sequencing was carried out using naive CD4+ T cells from blood. Every receptor here comes from a young man with type 1 diabetes. CDR3s include the opening cysteine and the closing phenylalanine or tryptophan. A D gene is named only where the DNA matches it firmly. Where a row states a size, it is once, few, many or the class of an expanded clone; other rows omit it.

clone_size: few; v_call: TRBV2; j_call: TRBJ2-3; d_call: TRBD2; cdr3_length: 18; cdr3_nt: TGTGCCAGCAGGTGGAGGACTAGCGGGAGCACTAGCACAGATACGCAGTATTTT; cdr3_aa: CASRWRTSGSTSTDTQYF
clone_size: few; v_call: TRBV9; j_call: TRBJ2-7; d_call: -; cdr3_length: 14; cdr3_nt: TGTGCCAGCAGCGTAGACGACAGCTCCTACGAGCAGTACTTC; cdr3_aa: CASSVDDSSYEQYF
clone_size: -; v_call: TRBV15; j_call: TRBJ2-3; d_call: -; cdr3_length: 12; cdr3_nt: TGTGCCACCAGCAGAGCTACAGATACGCAGTATTTT; cdr3_aa: CATSRATDTQYF
clone_size: -; v_call: TRBV2; j_call: TRBJ1-2; d_call: -; cdr3_length: 13; cdr3_nt: TGTGCCAGCAGTCGACAGTCCCTTGGAGGCTACACCTTC; cdr3_aa: CASSRQSLGGYTF
clone_size: few; v_call: TRBV28; j_call: TRBJ2-3; d_call: -; cdr3_length: 12; cdr3_nt: TGTGCCAGCAGTTTGCCAGGGGATACGCAGTATTTT; cdr3_aa: CASSLPGDTQYF
clone_size: -; v_call: TRBV28; j_call: TRBJ2-1; d_call: TRBD2; cdr3_length: 16; cdr3_nt: TGTGCCAGCAGTTTACCCTTAGCGGGAGTTTACAATGAGCAGTTCTTC; cdr3_aa: CASSLPLAGVYNEQFF
clone_size: -; v_call: TRBV10-3; j_call: TRBJ1-2; d_call: -; cdr3_length: 13; cdr3_nt: TGTGCCATCAGTGTCGGGGAAGGCTATGGCTACACCTTC; cdr3_aa: CAISVGEGYGYTF
clone_size: -; v_call: TRBV27; j_call: TRBJ2-5; d_call: -; cdr3_length: 13; cdr3_nt: TGTGCCAGCAGTCGTCTAGTGGGTGAGACCCAGTACTTC; cdr3_aa: CASSRLVGETQYF
clone_size: -; v_call: TRBV28; j_call: TRBJ2-2; d_call: -; cdr3_length: 12; cdr3_nt: TGTGCCAGCGAGCGGAACACCGGGGAGCTGTTTTTT; cdr3_aa: CASERNTGELFF
clone_size: few; v_call: TRBV19; j_call: TRBJ2-3; d_call: -; cdr3_length: 14; cdr3_nt: TGTGCCAGTAGCAGAGGTCCGAACACAGATACGCAGTATTTT; cdr3_aa: CASSRGPNTDTQYF
clone_size: -; v_call: TRBV18; j_call: TRBJ2-7; d_call: -; cdr3_length: 12; cdr3_nt: TGTGCCAGCTCACCACCCAGCTACGAGCAGTACTTC; cdr3_aa: CASSPPSYEQYF
clone_size: -; v_call: TRBV30; j_call: TRBJ1-2; d_call: TRBD1; cdr3_length: 14; cdr3_nt: TGTGCCTGGAGTCAAGGGACAGGGCGCGGTGGCTACACCTTC; cdr3_aa: CAWSQGTGRGGYTF
clone_size: -; v_call: TRBV28; j_call: TRBJ2-7; d_call: -; cdr3_length: 12; cdr3_nt: TGTGCCAGCAGTCAGGGCTCCTACGAGCAGTACTTC; cdr3_aa: CASSQGSYEQYF
clone_size: few; v_call: TRBV10-3; j_call: TRBJ2-3; d_call: TRBD2; cdr3_length: 19; cdr3_nt: TGTGCCATCAGTGAGTCGCCCTCATCTCTAGCGGGAGTGTCAGATACGCAGTATTTT; cdr3_aa: CAISESPSSLAGVSDTQYF
clone_size: few; v_call: TRBV5-1; j_call: TRBJ1-1; d_call: TRBD1; cdr3_length: 12; cdr3_nt: TGCGCCAGCACGGACAGGGGAACTGAAGCTTTCTTT; cdr3_aa: CASTDRGTEAFF
clone_size: -; v_call: TRBV4-2; j_call: TRBJ2-1; d_call: TRBD2; cdr3_length: 16; cdr3_nt: TGTGCCAGCAGGGAAGGGACTAGCGGGCTGTACAATGAGCAGTTCTTC; cdr3_aa: CASREGTSGLYNEQFF
clone_size: -; v_call: TRBV7-2; j_call: TRBJ2-5; d_call: TRBD2; cdr3_length: 15; cdr3_nt: TGTGCCAGCAGCGTGACTAGCACACGGGGGGAGACCCAGTACTTC; cdr3_aa: CASSVTSTRGETQYF
clone_size: -; v_call: TRBV25-1; j_call: TRBJ2-1; d_call: -; cdr3_length: 11; cdr3_nt: TGTGCCAGCAATAGATATGGTGAGCAGTTCTTC; cdr3_aa: CASNRYGEQFF
clone_size: few; v_call: TRBV18; j_call: TRBJ2-1; d_call: -; cdr3_length: 17; cdr3_nt: TGTGCCAGCTCACCATTTTCCCGACAGTCCCATGGCAATGAGCAGTTCTTC; cdr3_aa: CASSPFSRQSHGNEQFF
clone_size: few; v_call: TRBV25-1; j_call: TRBJ2-5; d_call: -; cdr3_length: 15; cdr3_nt: TGTGCCAGCAGTGCTCTGGCAGCGTACCAAGAGACCCAGTACTTC; cdr3_aa: CASSALAAYQETQYF
clone_size: once; v_call: TRBV7-8; j_call: TRBJ2-1; d_call: TRBD2; cdr3_length: 17; cdr3_nt: TGTGCCAGCAGCTTAGTATCGAGCGGGAGTTTTAGGAATGAGCAGTTCTTC; cdr3_aa: CASSLVSSGSFRNEQFF
clone_size: few; v_call: TRBV28; j_call: TRBJ2-3; d_call: TRBD2; cdr3_length: 14; cdr3_nt: TGTGCCAGCAGCACTAGCGGGAGCACAGATACGCAGTATTTT; cdr3_aa: CASSTSGSTDTQYF
clone_size: -; v_call: TRBV14; j_call: TRBJ1-2; d_call: -; cdr3_length: 13; cdr3_nt: TGTGCCAGCAGCCAAGATCCCGCCTACGGCTACACCTTC; cdr3_aa: CASSQDPAYGYTF
clone_size: few; v_call: TRBV7-9; j_call: TRBJ1-3; d_call: TRBD1; cdr3_length: 14; cdr3_nt: TGTGCCAGCACCGGGACAGACTCTGGAAACACCATATATTTT; cdr3_aa: CASTGTDSGNTIYF
clone_size: -; v_call: TRBV28; j_call: TRBJ1-1; d_call: TRBD1; cdr3_length: 15; cdr3_nt: TGTGCCAGCACCGGGGCAGGGGGCGTGAACACTGAAGCTTTCTTT; cdr3_aa: CASTGAGGVNTEAFF
clone_size: few; v_call: TRBV6-1; j_call: TRBJ2-4; d_call: -; cdr3_length: 15; cdr3_nt: TGTGCCGGCTTACAGGGATCCTTGGCCAAAAACATTCAGTACTTC; cdr3_aa: CAGLQGSLAKNIQYF
clone_size: -; v_call: TRBV4-2; j_call: TRBJ1-1; d_call: -; cdr3_length: 15; cdr3_nt: TGTGCCAGCAGCCAAGCAGCGGGGGGGTACACTGAAGCTTTCTTT; cdr3_aa: CASSQAAGGYTEAFF
clone_size: few; v_call: TRBV18; j_call: TRBJ2-7; d_call: TRBD2; cdr3_length: 19; cdr3_nt: TGTGCCAGCTCACCGCAAACGGTAGCGGGAGGGCAAAAAGGGTACGAGCAGTACTTC; cdr3_aa: CASSPQTVAGGQKGYEQYF
clone_size: -; v_call: TRBV5-1; j_call: TRBJ2-1; d_call: TRBD1; cdr3_length: 15; cdr3_nt: TGCGCCAGCAGCTTGGAGGGACAGGCGGTCAATGAGCAGTTCTTC; cdr3_aa: CASSLEGQAVNEQFF
clone_size: -; v_call: TRBV5-1; j_call: TRBJ1-5; d_call: TRBD1; cdr3_length: 14; cdr3_nt: TGCGCCAGCAGCCCGGGGACAGGCAATCAGCCCCAGCATTTT; cdr3_aa: CASSPGTGNQPQHF
clone_size: few; v_call: TRBV28; j_call: TRBJ2-7; d_call: -; cdr3_length: 15; cdr3_nt: TGTGCCAGCAGTGTAGGACTACCCCGGGCCTACGAGCAGTACTTC; cdr3_aa: CASSVGLPRAYEQYF
clone_size: once; v_call: TRBV11-2; j_call: TRBJ2-3; d_call: TRBD2; cdr3_length: 17; cdr3_nt: TGTGCCAGCAGAGGACTAGCGGGAGGCCCGTCTAACCATACGCAGTATTTT; cdr3_aa: CASRGLAGGPSNHTQYF
clone_size: -; v_call: TRBV5-1; j_call: TRBJ2-1; d_call: TRBD2; cdr3_length: 21; cdr3_nt: TGCGCCAGCAGCTCGCTTGCGGGGGACCCTCTCCTACGGGTGATGGGCAGTGAGCAGTTCTTC; cdr3_aa: CASSSLAGDPLLRVMGSEQFF
clone_size: -; v_call: TRBV19; j_call: TRBJ1-5; d_call: -; cdr3_length: 13; cdr3_nt: TGTGCCAGTAGTATAGGAGGGTATCAGCCCCAGCATTTT; cdr3_aa: CASSIGGYQPQHF
clone_size: -; v_call: TRBV10-3; j_call: TRBJ2-3; d_call: TRBD1; cdr3_length: 13; cdr3_nt: TGTGCCATTAGACAGGGGGTGGCTGATACGCAGTATTTT; cdr3_aa: CAIRQGVADTQYF
clone_size: few; v_call: TRBV5-1; j_call: TRBJ2-2; d_call: TRBD1; cdr3_length: 14; cdr3_nt: TGCGCCAGCAGCTCCCAGACAGGGACCGGGGAGCTGTTTTTT; cdr3_aa: CASSSQTGTGELFF
clone_size: -; v_call: TRBV10-3; j_call: TRBJ2-1; d_call: -; cdr3_length: 12; cdr3_nt: TGTGCCATTCGTACGACTAGCAATGAGCAGTTCTTC; cdr3_aa: CAIRTTSNEQFF
clone_size: -; v_call: TRBV5-6; j_call: TRBJ1-2; d_call: TRBD1; cdr3_length: 13; cdr3_nt: TGTGCCAGCAGCTTGGCAGGGGGTTATGGCTACACCTTC; cdr3_aa: CASSLAGGYGYTF
clone_size: few; v_call: TRBV27; j_call: TRBJ1-5; d_call: -; cdr3_length: 13; cdr3_nt: TGTGCCAGCAGTTGGGGGCCGGTTCAGCCCCAGCATTTT; cdr3_aa: CASSWGPVQPQHF
clone_size: -; v_call: TRBV21-1; j_call: TRBJ1-1; d_call: -; cdr3_length: 14; cdr3_nt: TGTGCCAGCAACCGGCCCCGAGGAGGCACTGAAGCTTTCTTT; cdr3_aa: CASNRPRGGTEAFF
clone_size: few; v_call: TRBV7-3; j_call: TRBJ2-5; d_call: TRBD1; cdr3_length: 14; cdr3_nt: TGTGCCAGCAGCTCGACAGGGGTGCAAGAGACCCAGTACTTC; cdr3_aa: CASSSTGVQETQYF
clone_size: -; v_call: TRBV23-1; j_call: TRBJ1-5; d_call: -; cdr3_length: 14; cdr3_nt: TGCGCCAGCAGTCAAGGGAGGAGCAATCAGCCCCAGCATTTT; cdr3_aa: CASSQGRSNQPQHF
clone_size: -; v_call: TRBV7-3; j_call: TRBJ2-1; d_call: -; cdr3_length: 15; cdr3_nt: TGTGCCAGCAGCATTACAGGTGGCTCCTACAATGAGCAGTTCTTC; cdr3_aa: CASSITGGSYNEQFF
clone_size: -; v_call: TRBV5-4; j_call: TRBJ2-1; d_call: -; cdr3_length: 15; cdr3_nt: TGTGCCAGCAGCTCCCAGGCGGGACGTCGGGATGAGCAGTTCTTC; cdr3_aa: CASSSQAGRRDEQFF
clone_size: -; v_call: TRBV18; j_call: TRBJ2-6; d_call: -; cdr3_length: 15; cdr3_nt: TGTGCCAGCTCACCTGGACAGACTGGGGCCAACGTCCTGACTTTC; cdr3_aa: CASSPGQTGANVLTF